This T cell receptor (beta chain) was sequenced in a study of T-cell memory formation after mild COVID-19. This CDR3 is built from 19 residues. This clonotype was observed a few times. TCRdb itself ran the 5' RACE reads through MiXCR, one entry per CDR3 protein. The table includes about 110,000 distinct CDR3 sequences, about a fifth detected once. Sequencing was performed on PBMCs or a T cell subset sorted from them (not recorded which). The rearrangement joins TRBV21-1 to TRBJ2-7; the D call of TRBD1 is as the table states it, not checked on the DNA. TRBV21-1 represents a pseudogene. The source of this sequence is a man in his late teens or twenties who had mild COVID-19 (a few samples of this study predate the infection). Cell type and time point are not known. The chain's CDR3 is CASSPNQPNRRQGSYEQYV. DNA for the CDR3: TGTGCCAGCAGCCCGAACCAACCTAACAGGCGGCAAGGGTCCTACGAGCAGTACGTC.